This T cell receptor (beta chain) was identified in a study of regulatory T cells in long-lasting Graves disease. Study findings and constraints: Repertoires from persistent disease leaned toward TRBV28, TRBJ1-2 and TRBJ2-5.

Time point here: persistent/refractory GD, antithyroid drugs over 5 years with positive TRAb. Extracted PBMC RNA gave rise to the TCR library. This clonotype was counted many times. Its antigen is still unknown. Investigators prepared the TCR beta libraries by applying iRepertoire HTBI primers and Arm-PCR of CDR3 regions. A single record per CDR3 protein comes from TCRdb applying MiXCR to the multiplex PCR reads. This table holds over 300,000 distinct CDR3 sequences, around a fifth found once. V lost 7 bases, J lost 6 bases, and 31 bases lay in between. Germline V gene lookup returns CDR1 SGHAT and CDR2 FQNNGV. CDR3 size: 19 residues.

The chain employs TRBV11-2 and TRBJ1-5, with D hard to call. This receptor was identified in a female donor with Graves disease. Material: peripheral blood mononuclear cells (PBMCs), obtained when the disease was refractory, from a patient treated with antithyroid drugs. CDR3 sequence reads: CASTPSISRLFGRGQPQHF. The CDR3 DNA sequence: TGTGCCAGCACCCCTTCGATCAGCCGGCTGTTCGGTCGGGGTCAGCCCCAGCATTTT.